One and the same sample provided the 23 T cell receptor beta chains below, sequenced in a study of blood T cell repertoires in COVID-19. The data were produced by immunoSEQ multiplex PCR, yet TCRdb's version contains in-frame clones alone and is incomplete. This sample has about 88,000 clones, with about nine tenths found just once. The sample was peripheral blood. These receptor sequences come from a human donor with active COVID-19. The donor label of this sample is uncertain.

The chain uses TRBV5-6 and TRBJ2-4; TRBD2 is a possible D gene (6 bases). The CDR3 covers 14 residues. Germline CDR1 reads SGHDT; CDR2 reads YYEEEE. V was cut by 4 bases and J by 7 bases, with 15 bases left in between. The CDR3 is CASSPQAGRNIQYF. The DNA of the CDR3 is TGTGCCAGCAGCCCCCAAGCAGGGAGGAACATTCAGTACTTC.

As concerns this clone: As the CDR3 is not closed by the conserved phenylalanine or tryptophan, this likely results from a read error. Because the CDR3's place on the DNA is in doubt, the DNA is left out and the CDR3 is given as listed by TCRdb. The CDR3 here is CASSFGKGSRGG. The V and J genes are TRBV28 and TRBJ1-2. Termini included, the CDR3 measures 12 amino acids. CDR1 and CDR2 (germline): MDHEN, SYDVKM.

The chain couples TRBV23-1 to TRBJ1-2, with unresolved D. TRBV23-1 is known as an ORF, though its function is uncertain. The CDR3 spans 14 residues. The V and J ends lost 4 bases and 5 bases respectively, with 14 bases between them. CDR3 sequence reads: CASSRAGLKYGYTF. As DNA, the CDR3 is TGCGCCAGCAGTCGGGCAGGACTCAAGTATGGCTACACCTTC.

CDR3 bases: TGTGCCAGCAGCTTAACGAGAAGAGGGCTGAATAATTCACCCCTCCACTTT. Encoded protein: CASSLTRRGLNNSPLHF. This chain joins TRBV7-8 and TRBJ1-6; D is ambiguous. Trimming removed 2 bases at V and 5 bases at J, with 16 bases between. Germline V gene data show CDR1 as SGHVS and CDR2 as FQNEAQ. The CDR3 runs 17 residues. Based on the CDR3 plus reference TRBV7-8 and TRBJ1-6, the full variable domain is GAGVSQSPRYKVAKRGQDVALRCDPISGHVSLFWYQQALGQGPEFLTYFQNEAQLDKSGLPSDRFFAERPEGSVSTLKIQRTQQEDSAVYLCASSLTRRGLNNSPLHFGNGTRLTVT.

The rearrangement joins TRBV12-3 or TRBV12-4 to TRBJ2-2, with D unresolved. The CDR3 runs to 11 residues. V lost 6 bases to trimming and J lost 4 bases, with 3 bases between them. The CDR3 bases are TGTGCCAGCAGACTCACCGGGGAGCTGTTTTTT. It translates to CASRLTGELFF.

This sequence joins TRBV7-3 and TRBJ1-1, with a weak D call TRBD1 (5 bases). The V and J ends lost 2 bases and 1 base respectively, with 14 bases between them. Per germline, CDR1 SGHTA and CDR2 FQGTGA. The CDR3 extends over 16 amino acids. Here the CDR3 reads CASSLGGSGGNTEAFF. The CDR3 bases are TGTGCCAGCAGCTTAGGAGGGAGCGGGGGGAACACTGAAGCTTTCTTT.

V usage is TRBV2 and J usage is TRBJ2-5; TRBD2 aligns across 16 bases. From germline, CDR1 is SNHLY and CDR2 FYNNEI. J was trimmed by 2 bases and V by 8 bases; bases with no gene match: 17. This CDR3 has 20 amino acids. CDR3 DNA: TGTGCCAGCGGCCCCCTGCCCGGGACTAGCGGGGGGGCCTTACAAGAGACCCAGTACTTC. Protein product: CASGPLPGTSGGALQETQYF.

DNA for the CDR3: TGTGCCAGCAGTGAATATCCTAGCCCCAAAGAGACCCAGTACTTC. Its translation: CASSEYPSPKETQYF. The gene calls are TRBV25-1 and TRBJ2-5, with D possibly TRBD2 on 5 matching bases. Germline CDR1 is MGHDK and CDR2 is SYGVNS. The CDR3 consists of 15 residues. The V end was cut by 0 bases, the J end by 3 bases, with 11 bases between.

This clone showed up just once. The V gene is TRBV7-2, the J gene TRBJ2-7, with D perhaps matching TRBD1 (6 bases). Germline loops: CDR1 SGHTA, CDR2 FQGNSA. The CDR3 runs to 18 residues. The V end lost 0 bases, the J end lost 5 bases, and 23 bases lay between the germline ends. The CDR3 loop reads CASSLASMVGWKGDEQYF. CDR3 nucleotides: TGTGCCAGCAGCTTAGCCAGTATGGTAGGTTGGAAGGGGGACGAGCAGTACTTC.

V usage is TRBV5-6 and J usage is TRBJ1-4, with D perhaps matching TRBD1 (6 bases). Deletions cut 3 bases from V and 5 bases from J, with 17 bases between. The germline V gene encodes CDR1 SGHDT and CDR2 YYEEEE. CDR3 size: 16 residues. The DNA for the CDR3 is TGTGCCAGCAGCTGGGGGCCGACAGGAGTAAATGAAAAACTGTTTTTT. Protein: CASSWGPTGVNEKLFF.

The chain links TRBV10-1 to TRBJ2-2; 12 bases map to TRBD2. The germline V gene encodes CDR1 WNHNN and CDR2 SYGVQD (reference sequence). V gave up 5 bases and J gave up 5 bases; unmatched junction bases: 9. CDR3 length: 17 residues. Here the CDR3 reads CASSPRLAGETTGELFF. CDR3 in DNA: TGCGCCAGCAGTCCGAGACTAGCGGGGGAAACGACCGGGGAGCTGTTTTTT.

The rearrangement uses TRBV18 and TRBJ2-3; TRBD2 aligns across 9 bases. Germline lookup yields CDR1 KGHSH and CDR2 LQKENI. There are 18 residues in the CDR3. V dropped 5 bases and J dropped 1; count of bases not matched to a gene: 13. Written as DNA, the CDR3 is TGTGCCAGCTCAACCCCGGCGGGGGGGCTCGCTGGCACAGATACGCAGTATTTT. It translates to CASSTPAGGLAGTDTQYF.

The gene calls are TRBV4-2 and TRBJ2-3; 9 bases align to TRBD2. V gave up 3 bases and J gave up 5 bases; unmatched junction bases: 15. The CDR3 is 18 residues long. Per germline, CDR1 LGHNA and CDR2 YNFKEQ. The CDR3 sequence is CASSQDLTRGGQEDTQYF. The CDR3 DNA follows: TGTGCCAGCAGCCAGGATTTGACGCGGGGGGGGCAGGAAGATACGCAGTATTTT.

The chain couples TRBV7-2 to TRBJ2-3; D not resolved. This CDR3 has 14 amino acids. Germline CDR1 reads SGHTA; CDR2 reads FQGNSA. Trimming left V 2 bases short and J 2 bases short, with 8 bases between. The CDR3 spells CASSLSSATDTQYF. The CDR3 nucleotides read TGTGCCAGCAGCTTAAGCAGCGCCACAGATACGCAGTATTTT.

This rearrangement joins TRBV2 to TRBJ2-7; D uncertain. The CDR3 runs to 14 residues. Germline values: CDR1 SNHLY, CDR2 FYNNEI. V shed 2 bases and J shed 4 bases, with 12 bases lying between them. The CDR3 is CASSESDSWYEQYF. The CDR3 nucleotides are TGTGCCAGCAGTGAATCTGATAGTTGGTACGAGCAGTACTTC.

This clone was recorded once. This rearrangement joins TRBV18 to TRBJ2-7; 12 nucleotides line up with TRBD1. The CDR3 runs to 15 residues. Germline V lookup: CDR1 KGHSH, CDR2 LQKENI. V gave up 6 bases and J gave up 7 bases; unmatched junction bases: 10. This CDR3 is CASSSAGTGGVEQYF. CDR3 DNA sequence: TGTGCCAGCTCCTCGGCGGGGACAGGGGGCGTAGAGCAGTACTTC.

The chain combines TRBV5-1 with TRBJ2-2, with TRBD2 identical over 8 bases. This CDR3 region has 15 residues. The ends lost 1 base at V and 5 bases at J; junction bases unmatched: 4. Germline values: CDR1 SGHRS, CDR2 YFSETQ. As DNA, the CDR3 is TGCGCCAGCAGCTTGACGGGGGGGCGGACCGGGGAGCTGTTTTTT. Its protein product is CASSLTGGRTGELFF.

The V call is TRBV6-4, the J call TRBJ1-2; 9 bases agree with TRBD1. The CDR3 has 16 residues. V shed 5 bases and J 6 bases; nucleotides not matched to a gene: 13. CDR1 MRHNA and CDR2 SNTAGT come from the germline V gene. Here the CDR3 reads CASSSTGTGYINGYTF. Written as DNA, the CDR3 is TGTGCCAGCAGTTCCACCGGGACAGGGTACATCAATGGCTACACCTTC.

This sequence joins TRBV6-2 or TRBV6-3 and TRBJ2-7; 7 positions agree with TRBD1. CDR1 is MNHEY and CDR2 is SVGEGT in the germline V gene. The junction had 13 bases not matched to a gene; V was cut back by 3 bases and J by 2 bases. CDR3 length equals 17 residues. CDR3 in amino acids: CASSYSVRRGSPYEQYF. CDR3 DNA sequence: TGTGCCAGCAGTTATTCCGTGCGCAGGGGGTCCCCCTACGAGCAGTACTTC.

The chain couples TRBV3-1 (or the pseudogene TRBV3-2) to TRBJ1-4; D ambiguous. Deletions cut 0 bases from V and 4 bases from J, with 9 bases between. CDR1 and CDR2 from the germline V gene are LGHDT and YNNKEL (reference sequence). The CDR3 has 15 residues. CDR3 bases: TGTGCCAGCAGCCAAGAATCGACTGATAATGAAAAACTGTTTTTT. Its protein is CASSQESTDNEKLFF.

The chain joins TRBV19 to TRBJ1-4; perhaps TRBD1 as D (6 bases). The CDR3 extends over 13 amino acids. The germline CDR1 and CDR2 sequences are LNHDA and SQIVND (reference sequence). Trimming cost V 4 bases and J 8 bases, with 11 bases left between them. CDR3 coding DNA: TGTGCCAGTAGTACGAGGGGGAACGAAAAACTGTTTTTT. Translating it yields CASSTRGNEKLFF.

This chain uses TRBV4-1 with TRBJ2-3, with 7 nucleotides matching TRBD1. The CDR3 extends over 18 amino acids. The trim removed 3 bases at V and 0 bases at J, leaving 12 bases unmatched. Germline V lookup: CDR1 MGHRA, CDR2 YSYEKL. This CDR3 reads CASSHGLGTELSTDTQYF. The CDR3 DNA reads as TGCGCCAGCAGCCATGGACTCGGGACAGAACTTAGCACAGATACGCAGTATTTT.

The chain combines TRBV9 with TRBJ1-1, with D tentatively TRBD1 (5 bases). Germline-derived CDR1 and CDR2 are SGDLS and YYNGEE. V lost 2 bases to trimming and J lost 8 bases, with 13 bases between them. The CDR3 is 13 residues long. The CDR3 is CASSVQPGGEAFF. CDR3 nucleotide sequence: TGTGCCAGCAGCGTCCAACCTGGGGGGGAAGCTTTCTTT.